Included here is one T cell receptor beta chain sequence, with context. What this receptor recognizes is not known. Nothing much larger sits one base from this clone, and base qualities are not available. Each collaborating institution followed its own protocols to collect whole blood in K2EDTA tubes. For TCRbeta analysis, collaborators shipped samples as frozen whole blood, isolated PBMCs, or DNA extracted from either of those sample types. Here V drops 4 bases and J drops 1 base, and the junction holds 2 bases not matched to any gene. Its CDR3 holds 14 amino acids, cysteine through phenylalanine. Of the read, only the CDR3 DNA is kept; its 42 bases are in frame from base 1. CDR1 MDHEN and CDR2 SYDVKM are derived from the germline V gene. TCRbeta CDR3 regions were amplified from genomic DNA using the immunoSEQ Assay, a bias-controlled multiplex PCR. The paper's processing steps were these. Within the assay, amplification of reference gene primers was used to estimate how many nucleated cells each sample contained. Sequence reads were collapsed and filtered to measure the absolute abundance of every unique TCRbeta CDR3 rearrangement. For each sample, productive Simpson clonality was calculated as the square root of Simpson's diversity index over productive rearrangements. TCRdb took over this immuneACCESS table, retaining in-frame rearrangements with V and J assigned. Such tables are incomplete; in checked studies, under half of the missing clones stem from an unresolved V gene, and the remainder is unexplained. That table is the source of V, J and clone size, and D and trimming were worked out from the DNA. The sample data list tens of thousands of clones, and around 88% of these were observed just once. The ten largest clones take up around 42% of the sample.

This sample was taken from a study of blood T cell repertoires in COVID-19 (dated by TCRdb to the early 2020s). Notes on the research overall: Samples from collaborators originated in the United States, Italy and Spain and spanned both the acute and convalescent phases of COVID-19. The prospective study material was composed of cDNA or gDNA derived from T cells, B-cell-depleted T cells, or PBMCs. Subjects who had been exposed to COVID-19, were actively infected with it, or had recovered from it provided the deeply sampled blood TCRbeta repertoires that made up the dataset. The repertoires were made available in a free public database intended to serve as a resource for research on the immune response to SARS-CoV-2. The samples were drawn from two sources: the first 160 participants of the ongoing ImmuneRACE study, and some 1,300 subjects contributed by 6 global collaborators. The sample metadata nearly always contained a de-identified subject ID, COVID-19 status, age in years and sex. Where HLA class I and class II types were available, the types were taken from metadata supplied by the sample provider, not from assay-based typing. The full study reports these points: How much clinical and demographic metadata was included differed by source and by participant, and the metadata was provided uncurated.

Input material: peripheral blood. The rearrangement combines TRBV28 with TRBJ2-5, and 8 junctional nucleotides match TRBD1. The TCR sequence derives from a woman at least 80 years old with active or convalescent COVID-19. The CDR3 loop reads CASSSGGPQETQYF. The DNA is as follows: TGTGCCAGCAGTTCAGGGGGCCCCCAAGAGACCCAGTACTTC. Beyond the CDR3, the reference TRBV28 and TRBJ2-5 genes provide the residues; the full variable domain reads: DVKVTQSSRYLVKRTGEKVFLECVQDMDHENMFWYRQDPGLGLRLIYFSYDVKMKEKGDIPEGYSVSREKKERFSLILESASTNQTSMYLCASSSGGPQETQYFGPGTRLLVL.